The present entry profiles one T cell receptor (beta chain) with its context. Sequencing used immunoSEQ multiplex PCR; TCRdb keeps in-frame clones, though not all of them. The repertoire holds a few hundred thousand clones, with roughly 87% as singletons. The study recruited people aged 18 to 89 years across under 25 US areas. What the recovered Cohort 3 donors had was two negative PCRs, clearance, or symptom resolution. This entry belongs to a study of blood T cell repertoires in COVID-19. Study in general: Acute and convalescent COVID-19 specimens originated in the United States, Italy and Spain. PBMCs, B-cell-depleted T cells, or T cells were the source of the cDNA or gDNA that made up the material.

V trimming: 3 bases; J trimming: 0 bases; junction bases outside the gene matches: 4. Looked up from germline, CDR1 is MGHRA and CDR2 is YSYEKL. The CDR3 extends over 15 amino acids. The sample comprised PBMCs or T cells enriched from blood (not recorded which). The TCR originated in a woman younger than 45 who had recovered from COVID-19. V gene TRBV4-1 combines with J gene TRBJ1-2, with TRBD1 identical over 7 bases. CDR3: CASSQGTASNYGYTF. The CDR3 DNA is TGCGCCAGCAGCCAGGGGACAGCCTCTAACTATGGCTACACCTTC.